A single TCR beta chain is shown here with its context. It lacks a known antigen. One base away there is no much larger clone; base qualities are not given. The sample is drawn from a study of shared clonotypes between healthy human individuals (dated by TCRdb to 2018 to 2021). Background on the whole study: A few men and two women, aged 18 to 49 years, made up the cohort. To increase sequencing depth and limit assay-specific biases, different laboratories used diverse techniques to prepare libraries and sequence TCR repertoires. The study deeply sequenced blood TCR repertoires of several healthy adults to estimate repertoire size and the extent of clonotype sharing between individuals. Per donor, leukapheresis produced somewhere between about 0.9 and 9.5 billion PBMCs. For each donor, CD4 naive and CD4 memory were each run on three plates, CD8 naive on two plates, and CD8 memory on one plate.

CD8 naive samples were CD45RO-negative cells positively selected for CCR7, giving a CD45RA+CCR7+ population that excluded TemRA cells. The donors were healthy, HIV-negative adults who had no recently reported acute infections or vaccinations. Every donor was a Caucasian adult residing in Nashville, Tennessee, USA. After blood collection by leukapheresis, PBMCs were isolated using Ficoll-Histopaque density gradient centrifugation and then cryopreserved in the vapor phase of liquid nitrogen. Analytical flow cytometry was used to check the purity and quantity of each magnetically sorted T cell population. From each sorted fraction, genomic DNA was isolated and quantified by UV absorbance on a Nanodrop 2000c. General study outcomes and caveats: Larger estimated clonotype richness was generally found for naive subsets than for memory subsets. Sharing across several donors was observed for around 4.8% of naive CD4, 3.5% of naive CD8, around 2.5% of memory CD4, and around 0.44% of memory CD8 clonotypes. Incomplete sequencing was indicated by rarefaction of sorted-subset datasets, despite the large sequencing depth. Pairwise subsampling led to the expectation that sequencing depth would affect the degree of clonotype sharing among donors. Compared with non-shared clonotypes, clonotypes shared by all four sorted-subset donors had higher generation probabilities. Because the study included a small number of donors, the genetic and exposure-history diversity represented was limited. Sampling was limited to blood, and TCR repertoires in tissue likely differ from TCR repertoires in blood.

TCR CDR3 regions were amplified from genomic DNA by multiplex PCR using the deep immunoSEQ assay. For each cell subset, the extracted genomic DNA was distributed evenly across all wells of several immunoSEQ 96-well plates, and each plate served as one replicate. For sorted subsets, approximately 190 ng of genomic DNA, equivalent to around 29,000 T cell genomes, went into each replicate PCR. Purified libraries were quantified with a Qubit 3.0 fluorometer, sized on a Bioanalyzer 2100, and re-quantified with the KAPA Library Quantification kit. A separate single-read 150-cycle Illumina NextSeq 550 flow cell was used to sequence each immunoSEQ 96-well plate. Under the source paper's analysis protocol: The immunoSEQ output contained only junctional sequences without quality scores, so filtering could not match that applied to full-length reads. To assign V/J genes and CDR3, sequences were annotated using PyIR, a Python wrapper for IgBLAST v1.9, with IMGT germline references. Reads with weak V/J assignments (E-value above 1e-6), missing CDR3, stop codons, out-of-frame junctions, or ambiguous translated residues were removed. V3J clonotypes were defined as sequences sharing an identical inferred V gene, J gene, and CDR3 amino acid sequence. Percentage overlap between repertoires was computed as shared unique clonotypes divided by the size of the smaller repertoire. Repertoire richness was assessed with RTK rarefaction, the Chao1 estimator, and Recon v2.1 estimates of unobserved clonotypes. Generation probabilities for all TCRbeta clonotypes obtained by the gDNA method from a handful of donors were computed using OLGA. Imported from immuneACCESS, the table was reduced by TCRdb to in-frame sequences with V and J called. These copies leave out some clones; in studies compared against another copy, an unresolved V gene accounts for under half, and the cause of the remainder is not known. That table furnishes V, J and clone size, whereas the DNA furnished D and trimming. Counted in this sample were some 2.1 million clones; 85% to 95% of them appeared once. The ten largest clones take up about 1.6% of the sample.

The CDR3 spans 12 residues, from the cysteine through the phenylalanine. The sequence is cut down to CDR3 DNA, 36 bases in frame from base 1. Germline trimming amounts to 8 bases on V and 6 bases on J, with 7 as the count of junction bases outside the gene matches. The germline V gene provides CDR1 SQVTM and CDR2 ANQGSEA. This TCR came from a man younger than 30 in good health. Some clones in this sample may be carry-over from other donors' samples. Sequencing was done on a sample of naive CD8+ T cells from PBMCs. Per the publication, the cell subset or site label means: CD45RA+CCR7+. Recombination connected TRBV29-1 to TRBJ2-1, and 7 junctional nucleotides match TRBD1. This receptor has the CDR3 CSTRPGGNEQFF. The DNA is as follows: TGCAGCACGCGGCCAGGGGGCAATGAGCAGTTCTTC.